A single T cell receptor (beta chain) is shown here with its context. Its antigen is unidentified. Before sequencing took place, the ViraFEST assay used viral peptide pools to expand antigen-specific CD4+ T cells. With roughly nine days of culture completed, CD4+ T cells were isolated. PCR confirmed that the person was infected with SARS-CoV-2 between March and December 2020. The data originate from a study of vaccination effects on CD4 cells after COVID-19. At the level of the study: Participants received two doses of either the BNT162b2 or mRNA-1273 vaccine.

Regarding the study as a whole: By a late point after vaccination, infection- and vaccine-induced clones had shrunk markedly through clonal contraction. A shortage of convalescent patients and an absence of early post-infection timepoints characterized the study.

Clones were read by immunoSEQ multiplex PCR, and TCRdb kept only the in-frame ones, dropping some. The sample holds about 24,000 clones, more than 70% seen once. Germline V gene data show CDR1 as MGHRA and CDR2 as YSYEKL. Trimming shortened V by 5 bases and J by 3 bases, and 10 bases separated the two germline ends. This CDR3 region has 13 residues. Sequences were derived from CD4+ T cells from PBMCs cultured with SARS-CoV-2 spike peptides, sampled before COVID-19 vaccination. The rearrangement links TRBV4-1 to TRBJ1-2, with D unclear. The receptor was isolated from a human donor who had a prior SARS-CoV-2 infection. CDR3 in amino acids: CASSYQSHYGYTF. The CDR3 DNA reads TGCGCCAGCAGCTACCAATCCCACTATGGCTACACCTTC.